This T cell receptor (beta chain) was found in a study of blood T cell repertoires in COVID-19. Study at large: The United States, Italy and Spain provided the acute and convalescent COVID-19 samples. Sample material is recorded as cDNA or gDNA derived from T cells, B-cell-depleted T cells, or PBMCs.

This clone occurred a few times. CDR3 length equals 15 residues. Germline V gene lookup returns CDR1 SGDLS and CDR2 YYNGEE. The trim removed 0 bases at V and 2 bases at J, leaving 3 bases unmatched. Original data processing: Amplification with reference gene primers provided the estimates of nucleated cell counts. TCRdb's copy holds only in-frame clones and misses some; the assay was immunoSEQ multiplex PCR. The DNA gave D and trimming, while V, J and clone size come from that table. Of 190,000 or so clones detected, more than 60% appear once; the ten largest clones hold roughly 14%. The source is a man aged 50 to 60 who had recovered from COVID-19. V is TRBV9 and J is TRBJ2-7; 9 nucleotides agree with TRBD2. Sequenced input: peripheral blood. The CDR3 loop is CASSVASGRTYEQYF. CDR3 bases: TGTGCCAGCAGCGTAGCAAGCGGGAGGACCTACGAGCAGTACTTC.